This T cell receptor beta chain was identified in a study of cytomegalovirus exposure and HLA in healthy donors. Trimming removed 0 bases from V and 2 bases from J, with 18 bases in between. CDR1 SGHNT and CDR2 YYREEE come from the germline V gene (reference sequence). CDR3 length equals 17 residues. Data came from immunoSEQ multiplex PCR; TCRdb stores just in-frame clones and leaves some out. The sample shows about 140,000 clones, 82% of them seen only once. Input material: PBMCs. This sequence joins TRBV5-4 and TRBJ2-7; D is possibly TRBD1 (6 bases). The clonotype was recovered from a man aged 25 to 40 in good health and CMV-seropositive. As DNA, the CDR3 is TGTGCCAGCAGCTTGGGAGGTGGGACACGAAATCCCTACGAGCAGTACTTC. Amino acid sequence: CASSLGGGTRNPYEQYF.